The clone carrying this T cell receptor beta chain occurred many times. Its antigen is still unknown. MiXCR, run by TCRdb on the 5' RACE reads, gives a single entry per CDR3 protein. The table includes roughly 120,000 distinct CDR3 sequences, 12% to 15% detected once. The sample comes from a study of CD8 T cells in ankylosing spondylitis. Study outcomes and limitations: Ankylosing spondylitis blood seemed to carry a telltale TCR beta motif made of about 8 highly homologous variants. Matched synovial fluid from ankylosing spondylitis patients was reported to be enriched for disease-linked clones.

The V gene's germline CDR1 is SQVTM and CDR2 ANQGSEA. The CDR3 extends over 12 amino acids. The receptor's source is a female donor with ankylosing spondylitis or in good health (not recorded which). The sample taken for sequencing was blood, either unsorted or a sorted T cell fraction (not recorded which). The chain has TRBV29-1 and TRBJ1-1; no firm D call. CDR3 sequence: CSHRPFGTEAFF. The CDR3, as DNA: TGCAGTCACAGACCTTTTGGCACTGAAGCTTTCTTT.